The 20 T cell receptor beta chains listed next were all sequenced from one sample in a study of a mutant IDH1 vaccine in newly diagnosed glioma. Sequencing used immunoSEQ multiplex PCR; TCRdb keeps in-frame clones, though not all of them. The sample lists more than 30,000 clones, around 81% seen once, with 29% in the top ten. Antigens for these TCRs are unknown. The sample's time point: week 47, end of study. Vaccination used 300 ug of mutant IDH1 20-mer peptide per dose, with topical imiquimod. The source was PBMCs, collected from a glioma patient whose treatment included an IDH1 peptide vaccine. These receptors originate from a man in his thirties or forties with glioma.

CDR3 in amino acids: CASSENGLTDSPLHF. CDR3 DNA sequence: TGTGCCAGCAGTGAAAATGGACTAACGGATTCACCCCTCCACTTT. V usage is TRBV6-1 and J usage is TRBJ1-6; D is unclear. The V end lost 2 bases, the J end lost 8 bases, and 13 bases lay between the germline ends. Germline V gene data show CDR1 as MNHNS and CDR2 as SASEGT. The CDR3 consists of 15 residues.

This chain joins TRBV2 and TRBJ1-2, with TRBD1 matching over 8 bases. CDR1 is SNHLY, CDR2 FYNNEI, per germline. Losses at the gene ends were 6 bases for V and 2 bases for J; bases not matched to a gene: 2. The CDR3 consists of 13 residues. For the CDR3, the DNA is TGTGCCAGCAGGACAGGGGCAAACTATGGCTACACCTTC. The encoded protein is CASRTGANYGYTF.

The J gene is TRBJ1-1, the V gene TRBV7-9; 7 nucleotides line up with TRBD1. CDR3 size: 14 residues. Germline CDR1 reads SEHNR; CDR2 reads FQNEAQ (reference sequence). V was pared by 2 bases and J by 6 bases, with 6 bases of the junction left unmatched. The CDR3 loop is CASSLKGGGAEAFF. CDR3 nucleotide sequence: TGTGCCAGCAGCTTAAAAGGGGGCGGCGCTGAAGCTTTCTTT.

The genes are TRBV21-1 and TRBJ1-5. TRBV21-1 is recorded as a pseudogene. CDR3 length equals 14 residues. The CDR3 DNA follows: TGTGCCGCACCCGGGGGAAACTTCAATCAGCCCCAGCATTTT. Amino acids: CAAPGGNFNQPQHF.

The chain links TRBV19 to TRBJ1-5; tentative D call: TRBD1 (6 bases). Germline CDR1 and CDR2: LNHDA and SQIVND (reference sequence). The ends were cut back, 2 bases at V and 7 bases at J, with 9 bases in the middle. This CDR3 is 13 amino acids long. CDR3 protein: CASSITGNQPQHF. The CDR3 nucleotides are TGTGCCAGTAGTATAACAGGGAACCAGCCCCAGCATTTT.

The V gene is TRBV5-1, the J gene TRBJ2-5, with 10 bases that match TRBD1. V dropped 6 bases and J dropped 5; count of bases not matched to a gene: 10. Looked up from germline, CDR1 is SGHRS and CDR2 is YFSETQ. The length of the CDR3 is 15 residues. CDR3 DNA sequence: TGCGCCAGCAACAAAGAGGGACAGGGGCGGGAGACCCAGTACTTC. Protein sequence: CASNKEGQGRETQYF.

V usage is TRBV5-1 and J usage is TRBJ2-2, with 8 bases fitting TRBD1. The CDR3 is 17 amino acids. Looked up from germline, CDR1 is SGHRS and CDR2 is YFSETQ. Trimming at V came to 4 bases and at J to 1 base, leaving 9 bases not matched to a gene. CDR3 loop: CASSPFGQGENTGELFF. The DNA of the CDR3 is TGCGCCAGCAGCCCCTTTGGACAGGGAGAGAACACCGGGGAGCTGTTTTTT.

This sequence joins TRBV4-1 and TRBJ1-2; TRBD1 matches 10 bases. Germline values: CDR1 MGHRA, CDR2 YSYEKL. V dropped 4 bases and J dropped 4; count of bases not matched to a gene: 6. The CDR3 runs 15 residues. CDR3 coding DNA: TGCGCCAGCAGCCGGGGGACAGGGGATGGCTATGGCTACACCTTC. This translates into CASSRGTGDGYGYTF.

The chain has TRBV10-3 and TRBJ2-5, with TRBD1 matching 9 bases. Germline V CDR1 and CDR2: ENHRY, SYGVKD. The CDR3 totals 12 residues. V shed 9 bases and J 5 bases; nucleotides not matched to a gene: 4. CDR3 region: CAIQGAGETQYF. CDR3 nucleotides: TGTGCCATACAGGGGGCAGGGGAGACCCAGTACTTC.

The chain is built from TRBV30 and TRBJ2-2; 12 nucleotides line up with TRBD2. J lost 2 bases, V lost 5 bases, and 3 bases had no gene match. Germline lookup yields CDR1 GTSNPN and CDR2 SVGIG (reference sequence). This CDR3 has 15 residues. The DNA of the CDR3 is TGTGCCTGGCGACTAGCGGGAGCAAACACCGGGGAGCTGTTTTTT. Translated: CAWRLAGANTGELFF. Full variable domain (remainder filled in from reference TRBV30 and TRBJ2-2): SQTIHQWPATLVQPVGSPLSLECTVEGTSNPNLYWYRQAAGRGLQLLFYSVGIGQISSEVPQNLSASRPQDRQFILSSKKLLLSDSGFYLCAWRLAGANTGELFFGEGSRLTVL.

The chain combines TRBV9 with TRBJ1-6; D not certain. The CDR3 loop spans 14 amino acids. Germline CDR1 and CDR2: SGDLS and YYNGEE. V was shortened by 6 bases and J by 4 bases, with 11 bases between the two germline ends. The CDR3 DNA sequence: TGTGCCAGCACCCGTGACAAGTATAATTCACCCCTCCACTTT. Encoded protein: CASTRDKYNSPLHF.

Turning to this clone: The sample holds other DNA sequences that translate to the same CDR3. The DNA for the CDR3 is TGTGCCAGTAGTGTACAGGGGGCCGGGGCCAACGTCCTGACTTTC. Its protein is CASSVQGAGANVLTF. This chain uses TRBV19 with TRBJ2-6, with 9 bases aligning to TRBD1. The V gene end was trimmed by 5 bases and the J gene end by 4 bases; junction bases not matched to a gene: 3. CDR1 and CDR2 (germline): LNHDA, SQIVND (reference sequence). CDR3 length: 15 residues.

This clone was seen a few times. The V gene is TRBV30, the J gene TRBJ1-5; 8 nucleotides agree with TRBD1. The V gene's germline CDR1 is GTSNPN and CDR2 SVGIG (reference sequence). J gave up 4 bases and V 5 bases, and 4 bases lay outside the gene matches. The CDR3 loop spans 13 amino acids. CDR3 nucleotide sequence: TGTGCCTGGCAGGGGGCACGGAATCAGCCCCAGCATTTT. It translates to CAWQGARNQPQHF.

The rearrangement uses TRBV7-9 and TRBJ2-1, with TRBD1 matching over 8 bases. The germline V gene has CDR1 SEHNR and CDR2 FQNEAQ (reference sequence). The CDR3 loop spans 14 amino acids. Trimming removed 2 bases from V and 5 bases from J; junction bases left unmatched: 2. The CDR3, as DNA: TGTGCCAGCAGCTTATCGACAGGGGACAATGAGCAGTTCTTC. It yields the protein CASSLSTGDNEQFF. The whole variable domain, remainder taken from reference TRBV7-9 and TRBJ2-1, is DTGVSQNPRHKITKRGQNVTFRCDPISEHNRLYWYRQTLGQGPEFLTYFQNEAQLEKSRLLSDRFSAERPKGSFSTLEIQRTEQGDSAMYLCASSLSTGDNEQFFGPGTRLTVL.

This rearrangement joins TRBV27 to TRBJ2-7, with TRBD1 identical over 8 bases. CDR3 size: 14 residues. Trimming cost V 3 bases and J 2 bases; bases outside gene matches: 3. Germline CDR1 reads MNHEY; CDR2 reads SMNVEV (reference sequence). The CDR3 coding sequence is TGTGCCAGCAGTTTCGAGACAGGGGCCTACGAGCAGTACTTC. It yields the protein CASSFETGAYEQYF.

The chain recombines TRBV7-9 with TRBJ2-2; D is unresolved. The germline V gene encodes CDR1 SEHNR and CDR2 FQNEAQ (reference sequence). Trimming left V 5 bases short and J 4 bases short, with 14 bases between. The CDR3 spans 15 residues. CDR3 loop: CASSPSYESTGELFF. In nucleotides, the CDR3 is TGTGCCAGCAGCCCCTCGTACGAGTCCACCGGGGAGCTGTTTTTT.

V and J are TRBV30 and TRBJ2-3; 7 bases are a match to TRBD2. CDR3 length equals 13 residues. In germline, CDR1 is GTSNPN, CDR2 SVGIG (reference sequence). Trimming removed 0 bases from V and 4 bases from J; junction bases left unmatched: 1. CDR3 protein: CAWSVREADTQYF. The CDR3 nucleotides are TGTGCCTGGAGTGTACGGGAGGCAGATACGCAGTATTTT.

The chain carries TRBV9 and TRBJ1-2, with TRBD1 as a possible D gene (5 bases). This CDR3 comprises 14 residues. V was cut by 0 bases and J by 7 bases, with 13 bases left in between. Germline V gives CDR1 SGDLS, CDR2 YYNGEE. The CDR3 nucleotides read TGTGCCAGCAGCGTAGCGGAGGACGGGGCTGGCTACACCTTC. Translated, it gives CASSVAEDGAGYTF.

In its sample, this clone was seen once. The V call is TRBV6-5, the J call TRBJ1-3; D ambiguous. V gave up 8 bases and J gave up 0 bases, with 5 bases separating them. Germline-derived CDR1 and CDR2 are MNHEY and SVGAGI. The CDR3 is 12 amino acids. Here the CDR3 reads CASSNSGNTIYF. The CDR3 nucleotides are TGTGCCAGCTCGAACTCTGGAAACACCATATATTTT.

The chain has TRBV14 and TRBJ2-7, with 10 bases matching TRBD1. Losses at the gene ends were 4 bases for V and 3 bases for J; bases not matched to a gene: 3. CDR3 length: 14 residues. The germline CDR1 and CDR2 sequences are SGHDN and FVKESK. For the CDR3, the DNA is TGTGCCAGCAGCCTAGGGACAGGGGTCTACGAGCAGTACTTC. This codes for CASSLGTGVYEQYF.